This T cell receptor beta chain was observed in a study of CD8+ T cells in alopecia areata. Study outcomes and limitations: Among the cells sequenced in scalp samples are also the resident alphabeta T cells of normal skin.

Concerning this clone itself: Its target is unknown.

Following RNA extraction, reverse transcription yielded cDNA that acted as the sequencing template. This table comes from immunoSEQ multiplex PCR, and its TCRdb copy is limited to in-frame clones, with some not included. Among thousands of clones listed, over 65% were seen once. This CDR3 is 13 amino acids long. From germline, CDR1 is MRHNA and CDR2 SNTAGT. V was shortened by 0 bases and J by 9 bases, with 9 bases between the two germline ends. In a group of several patients, CD4+ cells were sorted into CD25+CD127- cells. The clonotype was recovered from a human donor with alopecia areata. The rearrangement links TRBV6-4 to TRBJ2-1; D possibly corresponds to TRBD2 (5 bases). Sample: CD4+ Tregs sorted from blood. CDR3 DNA sequence: TGTGCCAGCAGTGACTCGGGAGTAGGTGAGCAGTTCTTC. It is translated as CASSDSGVGEQFF.